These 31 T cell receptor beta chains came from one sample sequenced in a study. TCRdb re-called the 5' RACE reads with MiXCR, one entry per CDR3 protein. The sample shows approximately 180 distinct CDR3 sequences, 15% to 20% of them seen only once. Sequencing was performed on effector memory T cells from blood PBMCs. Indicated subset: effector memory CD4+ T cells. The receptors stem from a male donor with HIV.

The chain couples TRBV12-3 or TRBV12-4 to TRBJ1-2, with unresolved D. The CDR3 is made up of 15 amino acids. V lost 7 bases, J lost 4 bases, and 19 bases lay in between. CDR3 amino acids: CASTDHTDLAYGYTF. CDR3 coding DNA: TGTGCCAGCACCGACCACACGGACCTTGCCTATGGCTACACCTTC.

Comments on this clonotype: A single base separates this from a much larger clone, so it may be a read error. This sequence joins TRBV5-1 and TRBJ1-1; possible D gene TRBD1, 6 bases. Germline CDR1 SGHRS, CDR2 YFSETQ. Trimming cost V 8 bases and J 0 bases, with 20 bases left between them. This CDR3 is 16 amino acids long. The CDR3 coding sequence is TGCGCCAGAAGCCTCGGACAGCAAGTACTGAACACTGAAGCTTTCTTT. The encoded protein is CARSLGQQVLNTEAFF.

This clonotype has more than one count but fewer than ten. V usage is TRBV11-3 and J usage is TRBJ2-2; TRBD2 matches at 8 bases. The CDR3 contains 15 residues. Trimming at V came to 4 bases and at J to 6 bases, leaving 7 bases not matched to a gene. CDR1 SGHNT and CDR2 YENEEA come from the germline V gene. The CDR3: CASSSRGTSPGELFF. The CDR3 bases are TGTGCCAGCAGCTCTAGGGGGACTAGTCCCGGGGAGCTGTTTTTT. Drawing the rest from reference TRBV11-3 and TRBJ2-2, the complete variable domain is EAGVVQSPRYKIIEKKQPVAFWCNPISGHNTLYWYLQNLGQGPELLIRYENEEAVDDSQLPKDRFSAERLKGVDSTLKIQPAELGDSAVYLCASSSRGTSPGELFFGEGSRLTVL.

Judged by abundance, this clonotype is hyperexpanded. Here the CDR3 DNA reads TGTGCCAGCACTCGGGGCTATCCGGGGACCCAGTACTTC. The encoded protein is CASTRGYPGTQYF. This chain uses TRBV7-2 with TRBJ2-5, with D perhaps given as TRBD1 or TRBD2 (5 bases each). Trimming took 7 bases from V and 7 from J, leaving 16 bases between them. Germline-derived CDR1 and CDR2 are SGHTA and FQGNSA. CDR3 length equals 13 residues.

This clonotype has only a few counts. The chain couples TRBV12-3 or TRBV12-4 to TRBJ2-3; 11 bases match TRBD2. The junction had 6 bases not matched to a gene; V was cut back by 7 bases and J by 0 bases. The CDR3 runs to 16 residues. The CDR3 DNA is TGTGCCAGCACCCTTCGACTAGCGGGGAGCACAGATACGCAGTATTTT. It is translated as CASTLRLAGSTDTQYF.

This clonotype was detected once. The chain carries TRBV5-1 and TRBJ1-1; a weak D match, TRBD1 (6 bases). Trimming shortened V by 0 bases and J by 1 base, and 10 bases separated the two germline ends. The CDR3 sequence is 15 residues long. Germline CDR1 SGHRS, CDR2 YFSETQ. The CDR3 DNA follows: TGCGCCAGCAGCTTGGCCCCGGGACAGAACACTGAAGCTTTCTTT. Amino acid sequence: CASSLAPGQNTEAFF.

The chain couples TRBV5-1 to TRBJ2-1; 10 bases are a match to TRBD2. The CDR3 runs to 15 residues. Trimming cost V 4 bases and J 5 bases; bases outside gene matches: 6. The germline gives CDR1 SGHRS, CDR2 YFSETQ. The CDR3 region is CASSMLAGGDNEQFF. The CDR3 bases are TGCGCCAGCAGCATGTTAGCGGGGGGTGACAATGAGCAGTTCTTC.

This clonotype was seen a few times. The CDR3 nucleotides read TGCGCCAGCAGCAGGACAGGCGACACCGGGGAGCTGTTTTTT. This gives the protein CASSRTGDTGELFF. The rearrangement joins TRBV5-1 to TRBJ2-2, with TRBD1 identical over 7 bases. Trimming removed 4 bases from V and 3 bases from J; junction bases left unmatched: 3. The CDR3 extends over 14 amino acids. The germline V gene has CDR1 SGHRS and CDR2 YFSETQ.

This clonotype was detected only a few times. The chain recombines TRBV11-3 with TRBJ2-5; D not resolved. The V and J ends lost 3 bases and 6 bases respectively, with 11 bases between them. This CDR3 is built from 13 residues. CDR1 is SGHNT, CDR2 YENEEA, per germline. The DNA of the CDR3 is TGTGCCAGCAGCTTCGGCTCCGTTAAGACCCAGTACTTC. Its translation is CASSFGSVKTQYF. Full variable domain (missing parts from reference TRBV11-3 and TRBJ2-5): EAGVVQSPRYKIIEKKQPVAFWCNPISGHNTLYWYLQNLGQGPELLIRYENEEAVDDSQLPKDRFSAERLKGVDSTLKIQPAELGDSAVYLCASSFGSVKTQYFGPGTRLLVL.

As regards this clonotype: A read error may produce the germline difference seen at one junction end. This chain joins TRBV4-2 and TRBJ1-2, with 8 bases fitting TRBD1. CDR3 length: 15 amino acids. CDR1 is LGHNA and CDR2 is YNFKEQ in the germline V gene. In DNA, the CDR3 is TGTTCCAGCAGCCCCGGTCCAGGGGGCGTCTATGGCTACACCTTT. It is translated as CSSSPGPGGVYGYTF.

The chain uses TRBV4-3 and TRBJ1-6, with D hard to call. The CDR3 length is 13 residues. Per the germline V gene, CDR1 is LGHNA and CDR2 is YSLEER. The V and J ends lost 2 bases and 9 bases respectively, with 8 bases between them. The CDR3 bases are TGCGCCAGCAGCCAATCGGGCGCTTCACCCCTCCACTTT. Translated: CASSQSGASPLHF.

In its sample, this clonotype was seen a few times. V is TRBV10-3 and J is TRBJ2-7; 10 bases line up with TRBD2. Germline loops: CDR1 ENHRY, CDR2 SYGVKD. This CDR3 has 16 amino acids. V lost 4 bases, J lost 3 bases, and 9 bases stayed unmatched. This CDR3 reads CAISAQTSGSFYEQYF. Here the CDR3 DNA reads TGTGCCATCAGTGCCCAGACTAGCGGGTCCTTCTACGAGCAGTACTTC.

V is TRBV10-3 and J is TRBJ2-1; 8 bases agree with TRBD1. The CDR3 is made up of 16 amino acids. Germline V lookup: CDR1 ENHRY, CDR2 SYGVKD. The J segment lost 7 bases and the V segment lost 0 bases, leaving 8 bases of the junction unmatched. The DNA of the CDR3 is TGTGCCATCAGTGAGTCGCGCAGGGGGCTTGTAAATGAGCAGTTCTTC. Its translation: CAISESRRGLVNEQFF.

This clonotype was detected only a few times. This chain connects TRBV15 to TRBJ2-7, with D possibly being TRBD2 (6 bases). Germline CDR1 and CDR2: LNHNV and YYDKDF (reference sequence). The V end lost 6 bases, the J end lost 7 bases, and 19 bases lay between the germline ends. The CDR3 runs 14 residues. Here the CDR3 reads CATSVGGSGREQYF. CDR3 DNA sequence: TGTGCCACCAGTGTCGGTGGTAGCGGTCGGGAGCAGTACTTC.

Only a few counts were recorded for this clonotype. The CDR3 here is CSARDGTSGGTDTQYF. CDR3 DNA sequence: TGCAGTGCTAGAGACGGGACTAGCGGGGGCACAGATACGCAGTATTTT. This rearrangement joins TRBV20-1 to TRBJ2-3, with TRBD2 matching 13 bases. V lost 0 bases and J lost 1; bases outside the gene matches: 1. The length of the CDR3 is 16 residues. Germline V gene lookup returns CDR1 DFQATT and CDR2 SNEGSKA (reference sequence).

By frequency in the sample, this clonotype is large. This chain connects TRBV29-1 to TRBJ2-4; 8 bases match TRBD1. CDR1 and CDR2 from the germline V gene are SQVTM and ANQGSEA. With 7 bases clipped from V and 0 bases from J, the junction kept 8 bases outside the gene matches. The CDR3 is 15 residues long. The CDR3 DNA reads TGCAGCGCTCGTGGACAGGGACTAGCCAAAAACATTCAGTACTTC. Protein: CSARGQGLAKNIQYF.

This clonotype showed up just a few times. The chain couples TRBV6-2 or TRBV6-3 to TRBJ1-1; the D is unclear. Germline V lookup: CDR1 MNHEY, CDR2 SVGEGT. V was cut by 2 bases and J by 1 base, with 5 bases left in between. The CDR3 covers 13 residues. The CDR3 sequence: CASSYRANTEAFF. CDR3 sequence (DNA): TGTGCCAGCAGTTACAGGGCGAACACTGAAGCTTTCTTT.

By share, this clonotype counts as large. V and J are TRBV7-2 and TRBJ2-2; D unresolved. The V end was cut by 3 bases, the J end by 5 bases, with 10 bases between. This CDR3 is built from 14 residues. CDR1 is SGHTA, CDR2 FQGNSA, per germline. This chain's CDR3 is CASSFGPRTGELFF. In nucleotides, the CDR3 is TGTGCCAGCAGCTTCGGGCCAAGAACCGGGGAGCTGTTTTTT.

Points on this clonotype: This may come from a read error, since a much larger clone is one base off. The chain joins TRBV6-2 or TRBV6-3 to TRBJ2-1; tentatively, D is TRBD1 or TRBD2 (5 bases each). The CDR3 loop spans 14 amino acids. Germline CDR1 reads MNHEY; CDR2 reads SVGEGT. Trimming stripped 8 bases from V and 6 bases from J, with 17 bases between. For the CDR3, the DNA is TGTGCCAGCGGGGCGTGGGGAGAATCCAATGAGCAGTTCTTC. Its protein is CASGAWGESNEQFF.

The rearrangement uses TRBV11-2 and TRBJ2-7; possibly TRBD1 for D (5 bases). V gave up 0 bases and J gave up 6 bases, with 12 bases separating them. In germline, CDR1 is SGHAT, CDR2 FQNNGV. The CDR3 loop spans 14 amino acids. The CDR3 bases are TGTGCCAGCAGCTTAGAGGGCAGGGATTGCGAGCAGTACTTC. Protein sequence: CASSLEGRDCEQYF.

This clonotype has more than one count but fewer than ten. The CDR3 nucleotides are TGTGCCAGCAGACGGGGCCCAACCTACGAGCAGTACTTC. This sequence encodes CASRRGPTYEQYF. The V gene is TRBV6-1, the J gene TRBJ2-7; D possibly uses TRBD1 or TRBD2 (5 bases each). The CDR3 is made up of 13 amino acids. CDR1 and CDR2 (germline): MNHNS, SASEGT. Trimming removed 6 bases from V and 2 bases from J, with 11 bases in between.

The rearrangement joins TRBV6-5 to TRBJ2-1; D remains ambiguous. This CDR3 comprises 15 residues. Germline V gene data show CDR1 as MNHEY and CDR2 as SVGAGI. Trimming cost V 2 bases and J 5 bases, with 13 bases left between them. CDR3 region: CASSYVQTGHNEQFF. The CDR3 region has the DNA TGTGCCAGCAGTTACGTACAGACTGGCCACAATGAGCAGTTCTTC.

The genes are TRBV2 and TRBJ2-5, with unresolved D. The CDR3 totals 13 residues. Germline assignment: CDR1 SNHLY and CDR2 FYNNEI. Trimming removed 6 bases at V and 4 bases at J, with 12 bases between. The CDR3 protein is CASSRATVETQYF. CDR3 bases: TGTGCCAGCAGCCGCGCGACCGTAGAGACCCAGTACTTC.

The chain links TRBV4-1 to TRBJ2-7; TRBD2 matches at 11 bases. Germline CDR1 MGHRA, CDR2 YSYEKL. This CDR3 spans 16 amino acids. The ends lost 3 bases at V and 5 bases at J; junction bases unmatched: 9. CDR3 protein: CASSQRTSGSSDEQYF. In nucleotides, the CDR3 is TGCGCCAGCAGCCAGCGTACTAGCGGGAGTTCCGACGAGCAGTACTTC.

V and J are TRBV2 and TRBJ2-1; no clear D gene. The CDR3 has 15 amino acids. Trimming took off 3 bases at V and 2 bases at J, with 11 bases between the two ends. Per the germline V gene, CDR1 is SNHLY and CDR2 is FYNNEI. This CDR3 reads CASSDRTTTYNEQFF. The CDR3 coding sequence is TGTGCCAGCAGTGACCGGACCACAACCTACAATGAGCAGTTCTTC.

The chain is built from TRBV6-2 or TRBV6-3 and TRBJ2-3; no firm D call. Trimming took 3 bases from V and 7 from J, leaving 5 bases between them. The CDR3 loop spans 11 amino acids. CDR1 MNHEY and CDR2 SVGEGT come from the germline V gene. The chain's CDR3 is CASSYVNTQYF. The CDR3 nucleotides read TGTGCCAGCAGTTATGTGAATACGCAGTATTTT.

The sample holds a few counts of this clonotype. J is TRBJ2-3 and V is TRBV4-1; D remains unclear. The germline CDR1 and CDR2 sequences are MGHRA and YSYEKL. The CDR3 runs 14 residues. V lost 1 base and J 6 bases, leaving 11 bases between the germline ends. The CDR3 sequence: CASSQGAKWDTQYF. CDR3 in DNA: TGCGCCAGCAGCCAAGGCGCCAAATGGGATACGCAGTATTTT.

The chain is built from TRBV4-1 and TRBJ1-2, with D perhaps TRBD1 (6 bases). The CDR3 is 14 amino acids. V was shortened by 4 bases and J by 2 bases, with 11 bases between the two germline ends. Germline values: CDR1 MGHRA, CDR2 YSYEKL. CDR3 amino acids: CASSRPDRNYGYTF. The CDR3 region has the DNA TGCGCCAGCAGCCGACCGGACAGAAACTATGGCTACACCTTC.

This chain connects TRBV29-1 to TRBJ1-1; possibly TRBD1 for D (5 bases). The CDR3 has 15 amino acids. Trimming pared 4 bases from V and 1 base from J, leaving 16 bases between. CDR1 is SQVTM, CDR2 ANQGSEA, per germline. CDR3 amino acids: CSVAVAAGTNTEAFF. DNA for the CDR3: TGCAGCGTTGCCGTAGCGGCAGGGACGAACACTGAAGCTTTCTTT.

CDR3 nucleotides: TGTGCCACCAGCAAGGGACAGGGCGCAACTAATGAAAAACTGTTTTTT. Its protein is CATSKGQGATNEKLFF. V and J are TRBV15 and TRBJ1-4; 9 nucleotides agree with TRBD1. Trimming cost V 4 bases and J 0 bases; bases outside gene matches: 3. CDR1 is LNHNV, CDR2 YYDKDF, per germline (reference sequence). This CDR3 spans 16 amino acids.

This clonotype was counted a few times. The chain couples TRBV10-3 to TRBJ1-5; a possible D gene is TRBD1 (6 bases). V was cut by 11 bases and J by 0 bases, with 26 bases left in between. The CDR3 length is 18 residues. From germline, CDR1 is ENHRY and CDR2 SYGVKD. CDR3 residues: CAAQGVWGRIDSNQPQHF. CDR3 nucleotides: TGTGCCGCCCAAGGGGTATGGGGGCGCATCGATAGCAATCAGCCCCAGCATTTT.